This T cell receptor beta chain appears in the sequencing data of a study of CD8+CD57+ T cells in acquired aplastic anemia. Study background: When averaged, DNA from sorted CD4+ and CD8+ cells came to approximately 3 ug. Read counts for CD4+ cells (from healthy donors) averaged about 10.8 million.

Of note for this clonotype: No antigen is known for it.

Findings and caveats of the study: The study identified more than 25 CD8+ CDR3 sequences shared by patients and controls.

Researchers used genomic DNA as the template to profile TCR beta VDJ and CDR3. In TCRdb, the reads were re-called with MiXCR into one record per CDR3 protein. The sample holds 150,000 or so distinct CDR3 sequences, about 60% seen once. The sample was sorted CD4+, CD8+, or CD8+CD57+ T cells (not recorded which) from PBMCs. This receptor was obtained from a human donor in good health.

The CDR3 spells CASSLQRGAVNTGELFF. The CDR3 bases are TGTGCCAGCAGCCTCCAACGAGGGGCCGTGAACACCGGGGAGCTGTTTTTT. The chain couples TRBV7-9 to TRBJ2-2; D possibly matches TRBD1 or TRBD2 (5 bases each). Deletions cut 5 bases from V and 1 base from J, with 17 bases between. The germline CDR1 and CDR2 sequences are SEHNR and FQNEAQ (reference sequence). This CDR3 region has 17 residues.